This TCR beta chain was recovered during a study of neurological immune-mediated disorders. The authors made cDNA by 5'RACE with 10-nucleotide random UMIs. Every sequencing run returned over 190 million TCR-beta sequences, which were derived from 15-18 subjects. MiXCR, applied by TCRdb to the 5' RACE reads, yields one record per CDR3 protein. The sample carries around 71,000 distinct CDR3 sequences, roughly an eighth recorded once. The time point is: longitudinal time-point 1 (baseline). The V gene's germline CDR1 is SGHRS and CDR2 YFSETQ. This CDR3 is 13 amino acids long. Trimming left V 1 base short and J 1 base short, with 4 bases between. The sample holds many counts of this clonotype.

The rearrangement links TRBV5-1 to TRBJ2-3; D ambiguous. The TCR sequence derives from a female donor with HTLV-1-associated myelopathy (HAM/TSP). Sequencing input: PBMCs. In DNA, the CDR3 is TGCGCCAGCAGCTTGCTCGGCACAGATACGCAGTATTTT. Protein product: CASSLLGTDTQYF.